This T cell receptor beta chain was sequenced during a study of T-cell memory formation after mild COVID-19. Between the trimmed V and J ends, which lost 4 bases and 3 bases, there was a span of 31 bases. Per germline, CDR1 SGHTA and CDR2 FQGNSA. CDR3 length: 21 residues. This clonotype was picked up a small number of times. Its antigen is not identified. Whole-study findings and limits: Contracting CD4+ clones were located mainly in CM and EM, and CD8+ clones in EMRA. Day 15 to 85 contractors were CD4/CD8 balanced; later expanders leaned CD4+.

The authors produced TCR alpha and TCR beta cDNA libraries with sample barcodes and UMIs by 5'RACE using constant-segment primers. TCRdb ran MiXCR on the 5' RACE reads and lists one entry per CDR3 protein. Found here are some 290,000 distinct CDR3 sequences, 15% to 20% of them singletons; the top ten hold about a fifth. Sample: PBMCs or a T cell subset sorted from them (not recorded which). This clonotype was obtained from a man aged 18 to 30 who had mild COVID-19 (a few samples of this study predate the infection). Cell type and time point are not known. The rearrangement links TRBV7-2 to TRBJ1-3; D call uncertain. CDR3 in DNA: TGTGCCAGCAGCTCTCCTTTTGTGGGTAGTTCTAGTAGTTTCGGTGGAAACACCATATATTTT. Amino acid sequence: CASSSPFVGSSSSFGGNTIYF.